These 27 T cell receptor beta chains were all obtained from the same sample, sequenced in a study of cytotoxic CD8 clonotypes in ibrutinib-treated CLL. The repertoire was sequenced with immunoSEQ multiplex PCR; TCRdb's copy has only in-frame clones and lacks some. The sample holds 150,000 or so clones, 80% to 90% seen once. Sequencing used PBMCs, obtained after 24 months of ibrutinib treatment. The receptors were sampled from a human donor with chronic lymphocytic leukemia.

This chain uses TRBV6-5 with TRBJ2-1; TRBD2 aligns across 10 bases. Germline CDR1 is MNHEY and CDR2 is SVGAGI. With V trimmed by 0 bases and J by 6 bases, 5 bases remained unmatched. This CDR3 region has 16 residues. CDR3 in amino acids: CASSYSRTSGFNEQFF. In nucleotides, the CDR3 is TGTGCCAGCAGTTACTCGAGGACTAGCGGTTTCAATGAGCAGTTCTTC.

The CDR3: CAWSVRSGGHQETQYF. The CDR3 bases are TGTGCCTGGAGTGTAAGGTCGGGGGGGCACCAAGAGACCCAGTACTTC. This chain links TRBV30 with TRBJ2-5, with 8 bases lining up with TRBD2. This CDR3 contains 16 residues. Germline V gene lookup returns CDR1 GTSNPN and CDR2 SVGIG (reference sequence). J gave up 0 bases and V 0 bases, and 6 bases lay outside the gene matches.

The CDR3 loop is CASSPPMSYGYTF. The DNA of the CDR3 is TGTGCCAGCTCACCACCTATGTCCTATGGCTACACCTTC. This chain uses TRBV18 with TRBJ1-2; D unclear. The CDR3 spans 13 residues. Germline V gives CDR1 KGHSH, CDR2 LQKENI. Trimming removed 0 bases from V and 4 bases from J, with 6 bases in between.

The V call is TRBV5-6, the J call TRBJ2-3; tentatively, D is TRBD1 or TRBD2 (5 bases each). Germline-derived CDR1 and CDR2 are SGHDT and YYEEEE. The CDR3 has 15 residues. With 4 bases removed from V and 4 bases from J, the gap between germline ends came to 16 bases. The CDR3 nucleotides read TGTGCCAGCAGCCGCCGGGGCCCTCGCCCAGATACGCAGTATTTT. Encoded protein: CASSRRGPRPDTQYF.

The CDR3 loop is CASSQGYQNSYNEQFF. In DNA, the CDR3 is TGCGCCAGCAGCCAAGGTTATCAAAACTCCTACAATGAGCAGTTCTTC. The chain links TRBV4-3 to TRBJ2-1; no firm D call. Per germline, CDR1 LGHNA and CDR2 YSLEER. V lost 1 base to trimming and J lost 0 bases, with 10 bases between them. The CDR3 is made up of 16 amino acids.

The chain recombines TRBV11-1 with TRBJ1-4, with a weak D call TRBD1 (6 bases). This CDR3 comprises 15 residues. The germline V gene has CDR1 SGHAT and CDR2 FQDESV (reference sequence). V shed 5 bases and J shed 8 bases, with 18 bases lying between them. CDR3 in amino acids: CASSPESRGVEKLFF. Written as DNA, the CDR3 is TGTGCCAGCAGCCCCGAATCCAGGGGTGTCGAAAAACTGTTTTTT.

The V gene is TRBV28, the J gene TRBJ2-3; possibly TRBD2 for D (5 bases). V was shortened by 2 bases and J by 5 bases, with 14 bases between the two germline ends. The CDR3 spans 15 residues. In germline, CDR1 is MDHEN, CDR2 SYDVKM. The CDR3 loop is CASSLRFQEEDTQYF. The CDR3 nucleotides read TGTGCCAGCAGTTTACGGTTCCAGGAGGAAGATACGCAGTATTTT.

This sequence joins TRBV13 and TRBJ2-7; 13 positions match TRBD2. With V trimmed by 4 bases and J by 1 base, 1 base remained unmatched. From germline, CDR1 is PRHDT and CDR2 FYEKMQ (reference sequence). The CDR3 extends over 15 amino acids. This CDR3 reads CASSSGLAGSYEQYF. CDR3 in DNA: TGTGCCAGCAGCTCGGGACTAGCGGGGTCCTACGAGCAGTACTTC.

Concerning this clone itself: The same CDR3 is also encoded by other DNA sequences in this sample. This chain links TRBV25-1 with TRBJ1-3; D not certain. Germline CDR1 reads MGHDK; CDR2 reads SYGVNS. This CDR3 has 12 amino acids. V was clipped by 6 bases and J by 4 bases, with 7 bases between them. The CDR3 bases are TGTGCCAGCAGCCGCGACGGAAACACCATATATTTT. This gives the protein CASSRDGNTIYF.

V gene TRBV5-1 combines with J gene TRBJ1-1, with TRBD1 as a possible D gene (6 bases). The germline V and J ends were trimmed by 3 bases and 1 base, with 7 bases remaining between them. The CDR3 covers 13 residues. CDR1 is SGHRS, CDR2 YFSETQ, per germline. The CDR3 reads CASSWTANTEAFF. The CDR3 bases are TGCGCCAGCAGCTGGACAGCGAACACTGAAGCTTTCTTT.

The chain uses TRBV28 and TRBJ1-3; TRBD1 agrees at 7 bases. The CDR3 is made up of 14 amino acids. Germline V gives CDR1 MDHEN, CDR2 SYDVKM. V gave up 5 bases and J gave up 4 bases; unmatched junction bases: 5. This CDR3 is CASSDPGQGNTIYF. The CDR3 DNA follows: TGTGCCAGCAGTGACCCGGGACAGGGAAACACCATATATTTT.

The CDR3 reads CASSFPGQGHIQYF. The CDR3 nucleotides are TGTGCCAGCAGCTTTCCGGGACAGGGCCACATTCAGTACTTC. This rearrangement joins TRBV9 to TRBJ2-4; the match to TRBD1 covers 9 bases. Germline assignment: CDR1 SGDLS and CDR2 YYNGEE. V was clipped by 4 bases and J by 8 bases; unmatched bases: 7. The length of the CDR3 is 14 residues.

The rearrangement joins TRBV9 to TRBJ2-1, with TRBD2 identical over 12 bases. J was trimmed by 6 bases and V by 0 bases; bases with no gene match: 7. The CDR3 sequence is 17 residues long. Looked up from germline, CDR1 is SGDLS and CDR2 is YYNGEE. The CDR3, as DNA: TGTGCCAGCAGCGTAGTCGCTAGCGGGAGGGCGGGCAATGAGCAGTTCTTC. Its protein product is CASSVVASGRAGNEQFF.

CDR3 protein: CASSIIGRHQPQHF. The CDR3 bases are TGTGCCAGTAGTATAATCGGGAGACATCAGCCCCAGCATTTT. The V and J genes are TRBV19 and TRBJ1-5; D uncertain. The length of the CDR3 is 14 residues. Trimming pared 2 bases from V and 5 bases from J, leaving 10 bases between. Germline V gives CDR1 LNHDA, CDR2 SQIVND (reference sequence).

The chain joins TRBV9 to TRBJ2-7; the D gene is possibly TRBD2 (6 bases). V lost 0 bases and J lost 0, with 7 bases in between. The germline gives CDR1 SGDLS, CDR2 YYNGEE. This CDR3 has 14 amino acids. CDR3 DNA sequence: TGTGCCAGCAGCGTAGTCGGGAGCTCCTACGAGCAGTACTTC. Amino acid sequence: CASSVVGSSYEQYF.

V and J are TRBV7-2 and TRBJ2-2; maybe TRBD2 (6 bases). The germline V gene encodes CDR1 SGHTA and CDR2 FQGNSA. Trimming cost V 5 bases and J 8 bases, with 18 bases left between them. The CDR3 runs to 15 residues. The CDR3 DNA follows: TGTGCCAGCAGCCCGCGAGGAGGGCCGCCGGGGGAGCTGTTTTTT. Protein: CASSPRGGPPGELFF.

The chain couples TRBV19 to TRBJ2-1; TRBD1 is a possible D gene (5 bases). The V end was cut by 2 bases, the J end by 3 bases, with 14 bases between. Per germline, CDR1 LNHDA and CDR2 SQIVND (reference sequence). The length of the CDR3 is 16 residues. CDR3 DNA sequence: TGTGCCAGTAGTATAAGGTTAGGCCAGGGCTACAATGAGCAGTTCTTC. The encoded protein is CASSIRLGQGYNEQFF.

The table lists this clone with a count of one. The rearrangement joins TRBV11-2 to TRBJ2-5, with a possible D match to TRBD1 (6 bases). The CDR3 covers 16 residues. Trimming left V 5 bases short and J 4 bases short, with 20 bases between. Germline CDR1 and CDR2: SGHAT and FQNNGV. CDR3 sequence: CASSPMGAGRTETQYF. For the CDR3, the DNA is TGTGCCAGCAGCCCCATGGGGGCAGGGCGTACAGAGACCCAGTACTTC.

The chain is built from TRBV5-4 and TRBJ1-2; D gene unclear. Germline CDR1 and CDR2: SGHNT and YYREEE (reference sequence). V shed 9 bases and J shed 4 bases, with 22 bases lying between them. The CDR3 extends over 15 amino acids. The DNA for the CDR3 is TGTGCCACCCAACTAGAGGGAAGAACTACCTATGGCTACACCTTC. It encodes CATQLEGRTTYGYTF.

The chain uses TRBV11-3 and TRBJ2-2, with 10 bases fitting TRBD2. The V gene end was trimmed by 1 base and the J gene end by 4 bases; junction bases not matched to a gene: 9. In germline, CDR1 is SGHNT, CDR2 YENEEA. This CDR3 contains 18 residues. The chain's CDR3 is CASSLAMPGLAFTGELFF. For the CDR3, the DNA is TGTGCCAGCAGCTTAGCAATGCCGGGACTAGCGTTCACCGGGGAGCTGTTTTTT.

This clone was observed once. The chain combines TRBV27 with TRBJ2-7; maybe TRBD1 (6 bases). Per germline, CDR1 MNHEY and CDR2 SMNVEV (reference sequence). Trimming shortened V by 6 bases and J by 7 bases, and 16 bases separated the two germline ends. CDR3 length: 13 amino acids. The CDR3 reads CASRTDQGIEQYF. DNA of the CDR3: TGTGCCAGCAGAACCGACCAGGGGATAGAGCAGTACTTC.

This chain joins TRBV6-1 and TRBJ2-7; 10 nucleotides line up with TRBD1. The CDR3 is made up of 20 amino acids. Trimming removed 4 bases from V and 3 bases from J; junction bases left unmatched: 21. Germline loops: CDR1 MNHNS, CDR2 SASEGT. CDR3 residues: CASSASTGTGALLTRYEQYF. CDR3 DNA: TGTGCCAGCAGTGCGTCCACCGGGACAGGGGCCCTTTTAACCCGCTACGAGCAGTACTTC.

The chain recombines TRBV5-4 with TRBJ1-6; D unresolved. There are 15 residues in the CDR3. V was shortened by 2 bases and J by 9 bases, with 15 bases between the two germline ends. Germline CDR1 is SGHNT and CDR2 is YYREEE (reference sequence). The chain's CDR3 is CASSFDRPGSSPLHF. The CDR3 coding sequence is TGTGCCAGCAGCTTTGATCGGCCGGGTAGTTCACCCCTCCACTTT.

This clone was recorded once. V is TRBV18 and J is TRBJ1-4; D perhaps matches TRBD1 (5 bases). This CDR3 region has 13 residues. CDR1 and CDR2 from the germline V gene are KGHSH and LQKENI. Trimming removed 4 bases from V and 8 bases from J, with 11 bases in between. The CDR3 DNA follows: TGTGCCAGCTCACAGGGGAGGCAAGAAAAACTGTTTTTT. Translated: CASSQGRQEKLFF.

This chain connects TRBV4-2 to TRBJ2-1; D unclear. Looked up from germline, CDR1 is LGHNA and CDR2 is YNFKEQ. The ends were cut back, 1 base at V and 6 bases at J, with 10 bases in the middle. This CDR3 region has 14 residues. CDR3 in amino acids: CASSQAASGNEQFF. The CDR3 bases are TGTGCCAGCAGCCAAGCTGCTAGTGGCAATGAGCAGTTCTTC.

The gene calls are TRBV6-5 and TRBJ1-6; 12 nucleotides align to TRBD1. Germline CDR1 reads MNHEY; CDR2 reads SVGAGI. J was trimmed by 10 bases and V by 6 bases; bases with no gene match: 7. This CDR3 spans 15 amino acids. The CDR3 region is CASRTGTGGVSPLHF. The CDR3 nucleotides read TGTGCCAGCAGAACCGGGACAGGGGGCGTCTCACCCCTCCACTTT.

The chain joins TRBV28 to TRBJ2-7; no reliable D call. V dropped 6 bases and J dropped 4 bases, with 7 bases sitting between them. In germline, CDR1 is MDHEN, CDR2 SYDVKM. The length of the CDR3 is 11 residues. The CDR3 loop reads CASRSLYEQYF. The CDR3 DNA sequence: TGTGCCAGCAGATCCCTTTACGAGCAGTACTTC.